One sample yielded the 12 T cell receptor beta chains listed below, sequenced in a study of blood T cells in healthy people across ages (dated by TCRdb to 2013 to 2016). Libraries were constructed by 5' RACE. The sequencing machine was an Illumina HiSeq 2500. A second 7 to 11 cycle PCR used a sample-barcoded 5' primer and a J-beta primer mix. TCRdb reprocessing: public reads trimmed at Q25 with fastp, clones called with MiXCR, in-frame beta chains kept. Rows are unified per CDR3 protein, each entry keeping the most common DNA and genes. In this sample the table shows roughly 700,000 distinct CDR3 sequences, roughly 32% of which occur a single time. The top ten clonotypes cover 15% of the sample. The sample taken for sequencing was blood. The receptors originated from a woman at least 80 years old in good health. Donor details come from another sample of the same person, matched by shared clones.

This clonotype was observed many times. This rearrangement joins TRBV12-3 or TRBV12-4 to TRBJ1-1; tentatively, D is TRBD1 (5 bases). The CDR3 spans 15 residues. Between the trimmed V and J ends, which lost 6 bases and 0 bases, there was a span of 14 bases. The CDR3 nucleotides are TGTGCCAGCAGAATTCCGGGACGCGTGAACACTGAAGCTTTCTTT. This gives the protein CASRIPGRVNTEAFF.

This clonotype showed up just a few times. The chain has TRBV5-1 and TRBJ1-2; TRBD1 aligns across 8 bases. After removal of 0 bases from V and 7 bases from J, the junction contained 8 bases not matched to a gene. The CDR3 runs to 15 residues. Germline values: CDR1 SGHRS, CDR2 YFSETQ. The CDR3 sequence: CASSLDGRGPSGYTF. In DNA form, the CDR3 reads TGCGCCAGCAGCTTGGACGGCAGGGGGCCTAGTGGCTACACCTTC.

The chain joins TRBV6-6 to TRBJ1-2; a weak D match, TRBD1 (5 bases). V gave up 4 bases and J gave up 3 bases, with 18 bases separating them. CDR1 MNHNY and CDR2 SVGAGI come from the germline V gene (reference sequence). The length of the CDR3 is 16 residues. CDR3 loop: CASSSSATDRDYGYTF. In DNA, the CDR3 is TGTGCCAGCAGTTCCTCCGCGACAGACCGGGACTATGGCTACACCTTC.

This clonotype was counted many times. V is TRBV7-9 and J is TRBJ1-2, with D hard to call. Trimming left V 3 bases short and J 5 bases short, with 13 bases between. Germline V gene data show CDR1 as SEHNR and CDR2 as FQNEAQ (reference sequence). The CDR3 totals 14 residues. In nucleotides, the CDR3 is TGTGCCAGCAGCTTTCGTCAGTATTCTTATGGCTACACCTTC. Its protein is CASSFRQYSYGYTF.

As regards this clonotype: One junction end disagrees with the germline gene, perhaps due to a read error. J is TRBJ2-4 and V is TRBV5-1; D perhaps matches TRBD2 (7 bases). The J call could be wrong; TRBJ2-5 is a better fit for the DNA end. The CDR3 loop spans 15 amino acids. Germline CDR1 reads SGHRS; CDR2 reads YFSETQ. DNA for the CDR3: TGCGCCAGCAACTTGGCCCCCGGGGGGCGAGAGACCCAGTACTTC. As protein: CASNLAPGGRETQYF.

As regards this clonotype: A read error may produce the germline difference seen at one junction end. The J gene is TRBJ2-3, the V gene TRBV20-1; 9 bases agree with TRBD2. The CDR3 is 13 residues long. Germline CDR1 reads DFQATT; CDR2 reads SNEGSKA (reference sequence). The CDR3: CSAPRVAGDMQYF. The CDR3 DNA sequence: TGCAGTGCTCCCAGGGTAGCGGGAGATATGCAGTATTTT.

This clonotype was observed a few times. This chain uses TRBV18 with TRBJ2-7, with 7 bases identical to TRBD1. The CDR3 sequence is 14 residues long. V dropped 1 base and J dropped 6; count of bases not matched to a gene: 6. Germline assignment: CDR1 KGHSH and CDR2 LQKENI. DNA for the CDR3: TGTGCCAGCTCACCACTTCAGGGGGAAGGCGAGCAGTACTTC. This encodes CASSPLQGEGEQYF. The full variable domain, in which reference TRBV18 and TRBJ2-7 provide the parts outside the CDR3, is NAGVMQNPRHLVRRRGQEARLRCSPMKGHSHVYWYRQLPEEGLKFMVYLQKENIIDESGMPKERFSAEFPKEGPSILRIQQVVRGDSAAYFCASSPLQGEGEQYFGPGTRLTVT.

In its sample, this clonotype was seen many times. The chain uses TRBV6-2 or TRBV6-3 and TRBJ1-5; 7 nucleotides agree with TRBD1. The ends lost 6 bases at V and 2 bases at J; junction bases unmatched: 7. The CDR3 loop spans 15 amino acids. Germline values: CDR1 MNHEY, CDR2 SVGEGT. CDR3 DNA sequence: TGTGCCAGCAGACCAGACAGGGTAGGCAATCAGCCCCAGCATTTT. Translated: CASRPDRVGNQPQHF.

This clonotype was counted at least ten times. The genes are TRBV12-3 or TRBV12-4 and TRBJ2-1; D is possibly TRBD2 (7 bases). The V gene lost 2 bases and the J gene lost 5 bases, with 10 bases spanning the gap. The CDR3 is 14 amino acids. CDR3 sequence (DNA): TGTGCCAGCAGTTTAAGGGGGGGTAACAATGAGCAGTTCTTC. It specifies CASSLRGGNNEQFF.

This clonotype has ten or more counts. J is TRBJ1-5 and V is TRBV6-1; no clear D gene. Trimming removed 0 bases at V and 0 bases at J, with 15 bases between. Looked up from germline, CDR1 is MNHNS and CDR2 is SASEGT. The CDR3 is made up of 18 amino acids. The CDR3 loop reads CASSEARRSVDSNQPQHF. In nucleotides, the CDR3 is TGTGCCAGCAGTGAAGCGCGCCGGTCCGTCGATAGCAATCAGCCCCAGCATTTT.

This clonotype was seen at least ten times. The chain is built from TRBV6-5 and TRBJ2-5; the D call may be TRBD1 or TRBD2 (5 bases each). CDR3 length: 15 residues. V was cut by 6 bases and J by 7 bases, with 21 bases left in between. Germline V gives CDR1 MNHEY, CDR2 SVGAGI. The CDR3 is CASRNEGTGRGTQYF. For the CDR3, the DNA is TGTGCCAGCAGGAATGAGGGGACGGGACGGGGGACCCAGTACTTC.

This chain connects TRBV27 to TRBJ1-1, with 12 nucleotides matching TRBD1. The trim removed 3 bases at V and 3 bases at J, leaving 5 bases unmatched. Germline loops: CDR1 MNHEY, CDR2 SMNVEV (reference sequence). The length of the CDR3 is 16 residues. As DNA, the CDR3 is TGTGCCAGCAGTTTGGGGGACAGGGGGCTTCACACTGAAGCTTTCTTT. It translates to CASSLGDRGLHTEAFF.